The rows below give T cell receptor beta chains drawn from one sample of a study of blood T cells in healthy people across ages. TCRdb reprocessed the 5' RACE reads with MiXCR, giving one entry per CDR3 protein. The table has approximately 800,000 distinct CDR3 sequences, about a quarter seen once. This sample also belongs to another study, concerning T cells of mothers and their children.

The sequenced sample consisted of blood. These TCRs come from a boy younger than 18 in good health. The CDR3 runs from the conserved cysteine through the conserved F or W. The D gene is left open where the match is weak. The size field is filled for only some rows; it gives once, few, many or a size class.

CASSYRPGIQPQHF	TGTGCCAGCAGTTACCGGCCAGGGATTCAGCCCCAGCATTTT	TRBV6-5	TRBJ1-5	NA	NA
CASVRTKGTVTDTQYF	TGTGCCAGCGTCAGAACCAAAGGGACGGTAACAGATACGCAGTATTTT	TRBV28	TRBJ2-3	NA	NA
CASSPGHYFLYGYTF	TGTGCCAGCAGTCCGGGCCATTATTTCCTCTATGGCTACACCTTC	TRBV12-3/TRBV12-4	TRBJ1-2	NA	NA
CASSFRRNSYNEQFF	TGTGCCAGCAGCTTTCGACGGAACTCCTACAATGAGCAGTTCTTC	TRBV7-9	TRBJ2-1	NA	NA
CAISSGGKETQYF	TGTGCCATCAGTAGCGGGGGGAAAGAGACCCAGTACTTC	TRBV10-3	TRBJ2-5	TRBD2	few
CSVTDRYTEAFF	TGCAGCGTAACCGACAGGTACACTGAAGCTTTCTTT	TRBV29-1	TRBJ1-1	NA	NA
CASSLGQGKGQPQHF	TGTGCCAGCAGTCTGGGACAGGGGAAGGGTCAGCCCCAGCATTTT	TRBV12-3/TRBV12-4	TRBJ1-5	TRBD1	NA
CASSWPDSYGYTF	TGCGCCAGCAGCTGGCCGGACAGCTATGGCTACACCTTC	TRBV5-1	TRBJ1-2	NA	few
CSGTGTGELFF	TGCAGCGGTACGGGGACCGGGGAGCTGTTTTTT	TRBV29-1	TRBJ2-2	NA	NA
CSVEEPWLEAFF	TGCAGCGTTGAAGAACCCTGGTTGGAAGCTTTCTTT	TRBV29-1	TRBJ1-1	NA	few
CASNYGTGGSGANVLTF	TGTGCCAGCAATTACGGGACAGGGGGATCTGGGGCCAACGTCCTGACTTTC	TRBV12-3/TRBV12-4	TRBJ2-6	TRBD1	NA
CASRGGSSYNEQFF	TGTGCCAGCCGGGGGGGGAGCTCCTACAATGAGCAGTTCTTC	TRBV2	TRBJ2-1	TRBD2	many
CASSLGGEGGTQYF	TGTGCCAGCAGCTTGGGTGGGGAGGGAGGAACGCAGTATTTT	TRBV7-2	TRBJ2-3	TRBD2	few
CACRSTGTDTQYF	TGTGCCTGCAGATCCACGGGCACAGATACGCAGTATTTT	TRBV19	TRBJ2-3	NA	NA
CATSSSGWREDYEQYF	TGTGCCACCAGCTCCTCTGGGTGGAGGGAGGACTACGAGCAGTACTTC	TRBV15	TRBJ2-7	NA	NA
CSARKTSGGMDTQYF	TGCAGTGCTAGAAAGACTAGCGGGGGGATGGATACGCAGTATTTT	TRBV20-1	TRBJ2-3	TRBD2	few
CSATDVGVANTGELFF	TGCAGTGCCACCGATGTAGGGGTCGCGAACACCGGGGAGCTGTTTTTT	TRBV20-1	TRBJ2-2	NA	once
CASSLRSQIYEQYF	TGTGCCAGCAGTTTGAGGTCCCAGATCTACGAGCAGTACTTC	TRBV27	TRBJ2-7	NA	NA
CASSPRQGMREKLFF	TGTGCCAGCAGTCCTAGACAGGGGATGAGGGAAAAACTGTTTTTT	TRBV27	TRBJ1-4	TRBD1	few
CASSAPGLAGGSSYNEQFF	TGTGCCAGCAGTGCCCCGGGGCTAGCGGGGGGGAGCTCCTACAATGAGCAGTTCTTC	TRBV2	TRBJ2-1	TRBD2	NA
CASSVSDGYEQYF	TGCGCCAGCAGCGTATCAGACGGTTACGAGCAGTACTTC	TRBV5-1	TRBJ2-7	NA	NA
CASSFWGRTKPTSPSGNTIYF	TGTGCCAGCAGCTTCTGGGGGAGGACCAAGCCCACTTCTCCATCTGGAAACACCATATATTTT	TRBV11-1	TRBJ1-3	NA	NA
CASGRDRSSYNEQFF	TGTGCCAGCGGCCGCGACAGGAGCTCCTACAATGAGCAGTTCTTC	TRBV6-2/TRBV6-3	TRBJ2-1	NA	few
CASSPRQAAIYF	TGTGCCAGTAGTCCAAGACAGGCGGCCATATATTTT	TRBV19	TRBJ1-3	NA	few
CASSLDRGAREQYF	TGTGCCAGCAGCTTGGACAGGGGTGCGAGGGAGCAGTACTTC	TRBV7-3	TRBJ2-7	TRBD1	NA
CATSDSRYQETQYF	TGTGCCACCAGTGATTCTAGGTACCAAGAGACCCAGTACTTC	TRBV24-1	TRBJ2-5	NA	many
CASSFHEPQNYGYTF	TGTGCCAGCAGTTTCCATGAGCCCCAGAACTATGGCTACACCTTC	TRBV6-6	TRBJ1-2	NA	NA
CASRRTASSYNEQFF	TGTGCCAGCAGGCGGACGGCGAGCTCCTACAATGAGCAGTTCTTC	TRBV12-3/TRBV12-4	TRBJ2-1	NA	few
CASSRARDPNSNQPQHF	TGTGCCAGCAGCCGTGCGCGGGACCCGAATAGCAATCAGCCCCAGCATTTT	TRBV21-1	TRBJ1-5	NA	few
CASSQEAQGGYGYTF	TGCGCCAGCAGCCAAGAGGCACAGGGGGGTTATGGCTACACCTTC	TRBV4-1	TRBJ1-2	TRBD1	few
CASSEGAGLSNEKLFF	TGTGCCAGCAGTGAAGGAGCAGGGTTGTCTAATGAAAAACTGTTTTTT	TRBV6-1	TRBJ1-4	NA	NA
CASSSGTIREKLFF	TGTGCCAGCAGTTCGGGGACAATAAGGGAAAAACTGTTTTTT	TRBV12-3/TRBV12-4	TRBJ1-4	NA	many
CASRLGTEQETQYF	TGTGCCAGCAGACTCGGGACAGAACAAGAGACCCAGTACTTC	TRBV2	TRBJ2-5	TRBD1	NA
CASSRLAGAYEQYF	TGTGCCAGCAGTCGGCTAGCGGGAGCCTACGAGCAGTACTTC	TRBV6-5	TRBJ2-7	TRBD2	many
CSAKEGEKLFF	TGCAGTGCTAAGGAGGGTGAAAAACTGTTTTTT	TRBV20-1	TRBJ1-4	NA	few
CASSPGLAGPLYNEQFF	TGCGCCAGCAGCCCTGGACTAGCGGGTCCCCTTTACAATGAGCAGTTCTTC	TRBV5-1	TRBJ2-1	TRBD2	few
CASSYSIGGGEKLFF	TGTGCCAGCAGTTACTCGATTGGGGGTGGCGAAAAACTGTTTTTT	TRBV6-5	TRBJ1-4	NA	few
CASSSDSSYEQYF	TGTGCCAGCAGTAGCGACAGCTCCTACGAGCAGTACTTC	TRBV5-1	TRBJ2-7	NA	many
CASSLTYGRDLNTEAFF	TGTGCCAGCAGTTTGACGTATGGCAGGGACTTGAACACTGAAGCTTTCTTT	TRBV6-4	TRBJ1-1	NA	few
CASSQLGEQETQYF	TGTGCCAGCAGCCAATTGGGGGAGCAAGAGACCCAGTACTTC	TRBV16	TRBJ2-5	NA	NA
CASSINPYGAFF	TGTGCCAGTAGTATAAACCCCTACGGGGCTTTCTTT	TRBV19	TRBJ1-1	NA	few
CAWSPTGPLYQPQHF	TGTGCCTGGAGTCCGACAGGGCCCCTGTATCAGCCCCAGCATTTT	TRBV30	TRBJ1-5	TRBD1	NA
CASSQELAGGQETQYF	TGCGCCAGCAGCCAAGAGCTAGCGGGGGGGCAAGAGACCCAGTACTTC	TRBV4-1	TRBJ2-5	TRBD2	NA
CASSHRGGNRTQYF	TGTGCCAGCAGCCACAGGGGGGGGAATCGGACGCAGTATTTT	TRBV7-2	TRBJ2-3	NA	NA
CSVEGEPETQYF	TGCAGCGTTGAAGGTGAGCCTGAGACCCAGTACTTC	TRBV29-1	TRBJ2-5	NA	NA
CASSLGNAGGRQETQYF	TGCGCCAGCAGCCTAGGGAATGCGGGGGGAAGACAAGAGACCCAGTACTTC	TRBV4-3	TRBJ2-5	TRBD2	NA
CASSRSLGANVLTF	TGTGCCAGCAGCCGAAGCTTGGGGGCCAACGTCCTGACTTTC	TRBV12-3/TRBV12-4	TRBJ2-6	NA	NA
CASSRSGGPTQYF	TGTGCCAGCAGCCGTAGCGGGGGCCCCACCCAGTACTTC	TRBV9	TRBJ2-5	TRBD2	few
CASSQGQDHTGELFF	TGTGCCAGCTCACAAGGACAGGATCACACCGGGGAGCTGTTTTTT	TRBV18	TRBJ2-2	TRBD1	few
CASIVGGAYNEQFF	TGTGCCAGCATAGTCGGGGGGGCGTACAATGAGCAGTTCTTC	TRBV28	TRBJ2-1	TRBD2	many
CASSLLREDLDTGELFF	TGTGCCAGCAGCTTACTGAGGGAGGACTTGGACACCGGGGAGCTGTTTTTT	TRBV7-3	TRBJ2-2	NA	few
CASSVVSGRVTGELFF	TGTGCCAGCAGCGTGGTTAGCGGGAGAGTCACCGGGGAGCTGTTTTTT	TRBV11-2	TRBJ2-2	TRBD2	NA
CASSQGDRPLTGELFF	TGCGCCAGCAGCCAAGGGGACAGACCTCTTACCGGGGAGCTGTTTTTT	TRBV4-1	TRBJ2-2	TRBD1	NA
CASSYSAGRPQHF	TGTGCCAGCAGTTACTCGGCAGGCAGGCCCCAGCATTTT	TRBV6-5	TRBJ1-5	NA	NA
CASSLTKGRAPYEQYF	TGTGCCAGCAGCTTAACGAAGGGAAGGGCCCCCTACGAGCAGTACTTC	TRBV7-3	TRBJ2-7	NA	NA
CALHLAGASHEQFF	TGTGCCTTACACCTAGCGGGGGCATCCCATGAGCAGTTCTTC	TRBV21-1	TRBJ2-1	NA	few
CASNLPAGAEAFF	TGTGCCAGCAACTTACCCGCAGGTGCTGAAGCTTTCTTT	TRBV11-3	TRBJ1-1	NA	NA
CASSQFNLLIYEQYF	TGCGCCAGCAGCCAATTTAACCTCTTAATCTACGAGCAGTACTTC	TRBV4-1	TRBJ2-7	NA	few
CSASGTSGVSNYEQYF	TGCAGTGCTTCCGGGACTAGCGGGGTTTCGAACTACGAGCAGTACTTC	TRBV20-1	TRBJ2-7	TRBD2	NA
CSAAGGGNNEQFF	TGCAGTGCAGCCGGCGGGGGGAACAATGAGCAGTTCTTC	TRBV20-1	TRBJ2-1	TRBD2	NA